The rows below give T cell receptor beta chains drawn from one sample of a study of OX40 agonist ivuxolimab in advanced cancers. Measured with immunoSEQ multiplex PCR; TCRdb has only the in-frame clones, and not every one. The sample has roughly 91,000 clones; approximately 95% are singletons. The sequencing here drew on CD4+ or CD8+ T cells sorted from blood, taken in a trial of the OX40 agonist ivuxolimab. The receptors stem from an adult with an advanced solid tumor such as melanoma, head and neck, liver or kidney cancer. The CDR3 runs from the conserved cysteine through the conserved F or W. Fields, in order: clone size, V gene, J gene, D gene, CDR3 protein, CDR3 DNA. A D gene is named only where the DNA matches it firmly. Some rows mark clone size as missing; the rest say once, few, many or name a class of expanded clone.

clone size: -; V gene: TRBV7-6; J gene: TRBJ2-6; D gene: TRBD1; CDR3 protein: CASSLDPGQFSGANVLTF; CDR3 DNA: TGTGCCAGCAGCTTAGACCCGGGACAGTTTTCTGGGGCCAACGTCCTGACTTTC
clone size: -; V gene: TRBV6-1; J gene: TRBJ1-4; D gene: TRBD1; CDR3 protein: CASSEEAGGGEKLFF; CDR3 DNA: TGTGCCAGCAGTGAAGAAGCAGGGGGAGGTGAAAAACTGTTTTTT
clone size: -; V gene: TRBV2; J gene: TRBJ1-4; D gene: -; CDR3 protein: CASSGEILVTNEKLFF; CDR3 DNA: TGTGCCAGCAGTGGAGAGATCCTGGTAACTAATGAAAAACTGTTTTTT
clone size: -; V gene: TRBV6-1; J gene: TRBJ2-5; D gene: -; CDR3 protein: CASSLGETQYF; CDR3 DNA: TGTGCCAGCAGTCTAGGGGAGACCCAGTACTTC
clone size: once; V gene: TRBV30; J gene: TRBJ2-5; D gene: TRBD2; CDR3 protein: CARTSGGASVETQYF; CDR3 DNA: TGTGCCCGCACCAGCGGGGGGGCGTCGGTGGAGACCCAGTACTTC
clone size: -; V gene: TRBV28; J gene: TRBJ2-7; D gene: -; CDR3 protein: CASSVSRGYEQYF; CDR3 DNA: TGTGCCAGCAGTGTCTCGAGGGGTTACGAGCAGTACTTC
clone size: -; V gene: TRBV28; J gene: TRBJ2-2; D gene: TRBD1; CDR3 protein: CASSRIYGQGTSTGELFF; CDR3 DNA: TGTGCCAGCAGCCGAATATATGGACAGGGGACGAGCACCGGGGAGCTGTTTTTT
clone size: -; V gene: TRBV4-3; J gene: TRBJ1-5; D gene: -; CDR3 protein: CASSQEGSGLGNQPQHF; CDR3 DNA: TGCGCCAGCAGCCAAGAGGGGTCGGGACTAGGGAATCAGCCCCAGCATTTT
clone size: -; V gene: TRBV27; J gene: TRBJ2-7; D gene: -; CDR3 protein: CASSIRLAPYEQYF; CDR3 DNA: TGTGCCAGCAGTATCCGGCTTGCCCCCTACGAGCAGTACTTC
clone size: -; V gene: TRBV28; J gene: TRBJ2-3; D gene: TRBD1; CDR3 protein: CASSLSGGWTDTQYF; CDR3 DNA: TGTGCCAGCAGTTTATCAGGGGGTTGGACAGATACGCAGTATTTT
clone size: once; V gene: TRBV7-9; J gene: TRBJ2-7; D gene: -; CDR3 protein: CASSLASGDTYEQYF; CDR3 DNA: TGTGCCAGCAGCTTAGCGTCAGGGGATACCTACGAGCAGTACTTC
clone size: -; V gene: TRBV11-2; J gene: TRBJ2-1; D gene: -; CDR3 protein: CASSLQGSYNEQFF; CDR3 DNA: TGTGCCAGCAGCTTACAAGGCTCCTACAATGAGCAGTTCTTC
clone size: -; V gene: TRBV21-1; J gene: TRBJ1-1; D gene: -; CDR3 protein: CARTGRNTEAFF; CDR3 DNA: TGTGCCAGGACAGGGAGGAACACTGAAGCTTTCTTT
clone size: -; V gene: TRBV27; J gene: TRBJ2-5; D gene: -; CDR3 protein: CASSFVGALTNQYF; CDR3 DNA: TGTGCCAGCAGTTTCGTGGGGGCCTTGACAAATCAGTACTTC
clone size: -; V gene: TRBV7-8; J gene: TRBJ1-2; D gene: -; CDR3 protein: CASSPMGLGGEDGYTF; CDR3 DNA: TGTGCCAGCAGTCCAATGGGCTTGGGGGGAGAGGATGGCTACACCTTC
clone size: -; V gene: TRBV6-5; J gene: TRBJ2-1; D gene: TRBD2; CDR3 protein: CASKNGLAGDEQFF; CDR3 DNA: TGTGCCAGCAAAAACGGACTAGCGGGAGATGAGCAGTTCTTC
clone size: -; V gene: TRBV11-2; J gene: TRBJ2-3; D gene: TRBD2; CDR3 protein: CASSRGLAGGLTDTQYF; CDR3 DNA: TGTGCCAGCAGCCGGGGACTAGCGGGGGGGCTGACAGATACGCAGTATTTT
clone size: -; V gene: TRBV5-4; J gene: TRBJ2-1; D gene: TRBD2; CDR3 protein: CASSPLGGREGNEQFF; CDR3 DNA: TGTGCCAGCAGCCCCCTTGGCGGGAGGGAGGGGAATGAGCAGTTCTTC
clone size: -; V gene: TRBV7-6; J gene: TRBJ2-3; D gene: TRBD2; CDR3 protein: CASSSSGGRDTQYF; CDR3 DNA: TGTGCCAGCAGCTCCTCCGGGGGGAGGGATACGCAGTATTTT
clone size: once; V gene: TRBV11-2; J gene: TRBJ2-7; D gene: -; CDR3 protein: CASSLGTVPEQYF; CDR3 DNA: TGTGCCAGCAGCTTAGGGACGGTTCCCGAGCAGTACTTC
clone size: -; V gene: TRBV5-5; J gene: TRBJ2-5; D gene: -; CDR3 protein: CASSLERAQETQYF; CDR3 DNA: TGTGCCAGCAGCTTGGAGCGGGCCCAAGAGACCCAGTACTTC
clone size: -; V gene: TRBV27; J gene: TRBJ2-1; D gene: -; CDR3 protein: CASSFYNEQFF; CDR3 DNA: TGTGCCAGCAGCTTTTACAATGAGCAGTTCTTC
clone size: -; V gene: TRBV7-3; J gene: TRBJ2-3; D gene: -; CDR3 protein: CASSLMLGVSDTQYF; CDR3 DNA: TGTGCCAGCAGCTTGATGCTGGGGGTCTCGGATACGCAGTATTTT
clone size: -; V gene: TRBV28; J gene: TRBJ2-3; D gene: -; CDR3 protein: CASSFVRTTDTQYF; CDR3 DNA: TGTGCCAGCAGTTTTGTACGGACCACAGATACGCAGTATTTT
clone size: -; V gene: TRBV5-4; J gene: TRBJ2-6; D gene: -; CDR3 protein: CASIPWAGYISGANVLTF; CDR3 DNA: TGTGCCAGCATCCCCTGGGCTGGGTATATCTCTGGGGCCAACGTCCTGACTTTC
clone size: -; V gene: TRBV15; J gene: TRBJ2-3; D gene: TRBD1; CDR3 protein: CATLGQGRNTQYF; CDR3 DNA: TGTGCCACCTTAGGACAGGGGAGGAATACGCAGTATTTT
clone size: -; V gene: TRBV28; J gene: TRBJ1-5; D gene: -; CDR3 protein: CASSLLGGDQPQHF; CDR3 DNA: TGTGCCAGCAGTTTATTGGGGGGGGATCAGCCCCAGCATTTT
clone size: -; V gene: TRBV7-3; J gene: TRBJ2-1; D gene: -; CDR3 protein: CASSLDGTLSYNEQFF; CDR3 DNA: TGTGCCAGCAGCTTAGATGGGACCCTTAGCTACAATGAGCAGTTCTTC
clone size: -; V gene: TRBV14; J gene: TRBJ2-1; D gene: TRBD1; CDR3 protein: CASSEGQATYNEQFF; CDR3 DNA: TGTGCCAGCAGCGAGGGACAGGCGACCTACAATGAGCAGTTCTTC
clone size: -; V gene: TRBV2; J gene: TRBJ2-3; D gene: TRBD2; CDR3 protein: CASMTGTSGALGGTDTQYF; CDR3 DNA: TGTGCCAGCATGACCGGGACTAGCGGAGCCCTAGGGGGCACAGATACGCAGTATTTT
clone size: -; V gene: TRBV29-1; J gene: TRBJ2-7; D gene: TRBD1; CDR3 protein: CSARPGQGSYEQYF; CDR3 DNA: TGCAGCGCACGACCGGGACAGGGGTCCTACGAGCAGTACTTC
clone size: -; V gene: TRBV27; J gene: TRBJ2-7; D gene: TRBD1; CDR3 protein: CASSHRDRLSYEQYF; CDR3 DNA: TGTGCCAGCAGTCACCGGGACAGGCTATCCTACGAGCAGTACTTC
clone size: -; V gene: TRBV4-3; J gene: TRBJ2-3; D gene: TRBD2; CDR3 protein: CASSQDRLAQGYSTDTQYF; CDR3 DNA: TGCGCCAGCAGCCAAGATCGACTAGCGCAGGGTTACAGCACAGATACGCAGTATTTT